A single sample gave rise to the 5 T cell receptor beta chains below, sequenced in a study of metastatic and nonmetastatic thyroid tumors. Before thyroid surgery, none of the patients had received any treatment. TCRdb re-called clones from the PCR reads using MiXCR. The sample carries approximately 7,700 clones, roughly 24% recorded once. Sequenced material: tumor tissue. The source is a female donor with papillary thyroid cancer or a benign thyroid nodule (not recorded which). Some clones in this sample may be carry-over from other donors' samples.

J is TRBJ2-7 and V is TRBV4-3; possible D gene TRBD1, 6 bases. The CDR3 runs to 17 residues. CDR1 is LGHNA and CDR2 is YSLEER in the germline V gene. Trimming stripped 0 bases from V and 2 bases from J, with 17 bases between. Written as DNA, the CDR3 is TGCGCCAGCAGCCAAGAGATACGCTCGCACAGGGCCTACGAGCAGTACTTC. This sequence encodes CASSQEIRSHRAYEQYF.

This clone showed up many times. This chain links TRBV29-1 with TRBJ1-2, with D possibly matching TRBD1 (6 bases). Trimming left V 2 bases short and J 6 bases short, with 19 bases between. The CDR3 is 15 residues long. Germline V gene lookup returns CDR1 SQVTM and CDR2 ANQGSEA. This CDR3 reads CSVERQGLTPNGYTF. CDR3 nucleotide sequence: TGCAGCGTTGAAAGGCAGGGGTTGACGCCGAATGGCTACACCTTC.

This clone was found a few times. The chain couples TRBV7-3 to TRBJ1-2; no clear D. Per germline, CDR1 SGHTA and CDR2 FQGTGA. CDR3 length equals 13 residues. The germline V and J ends were trimmed by 0 bases and 3 bases, with 5 bases remaining between them. CDR3 amino acids: CASSLTVDYGYTF. The CDR3 region has the DNA TGTGCCAGCAGCTTAACGGTGGACTATGGCTACACCTTC.

This clone is labeled as medium-sized. The chain carries TRBV9 and TRBJ2-7; the D is unclear. Germline CDR1 is SGDLS and CDR2 is YYNGEE. The CDR3 is 12 amino acids. Trimming shortened V by 4 bases and J by 6 bases, and 11 bases separated the two germline ends. CDR3 in DNA: TGTGCCAGCAGCCCCAGGTCCGGCGAGCAGTACTTC. Translating gives CASSPRSGEQYF.

This clone is deemed medium-sized. The DNA for the CDR3 is TGTGCCAGCAGTTACTCGGCAGGTGGGACCTATGGCTACACCTTC. It translates to CASSYSAGGTYGYTF. The chain couples TRBV6-5 to TRBJ1-2, with TRBD1 as a possible D gene (5 bases). The germline V gene has CDR1 MNHEY and CDR2 SVGAGI. There are 15 residues in the CDR3. Trimming took off 0 bases at V and 4 bases at J, with 12 bases between the two ends.